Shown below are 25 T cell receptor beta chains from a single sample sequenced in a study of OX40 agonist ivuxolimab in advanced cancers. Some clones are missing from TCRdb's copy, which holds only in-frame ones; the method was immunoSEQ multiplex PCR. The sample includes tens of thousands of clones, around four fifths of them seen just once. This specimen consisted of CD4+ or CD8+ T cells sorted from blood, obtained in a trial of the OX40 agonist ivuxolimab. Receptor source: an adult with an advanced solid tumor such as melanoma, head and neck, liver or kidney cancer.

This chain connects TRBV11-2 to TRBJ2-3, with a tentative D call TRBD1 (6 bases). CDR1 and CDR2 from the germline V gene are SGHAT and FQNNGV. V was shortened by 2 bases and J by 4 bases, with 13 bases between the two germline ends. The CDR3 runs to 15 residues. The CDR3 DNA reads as TGTGCCAGCAGCTTAAAAGGACAGTCCCCAGATACGCAGTATTTT. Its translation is CASSLKGQSPDTQYF.

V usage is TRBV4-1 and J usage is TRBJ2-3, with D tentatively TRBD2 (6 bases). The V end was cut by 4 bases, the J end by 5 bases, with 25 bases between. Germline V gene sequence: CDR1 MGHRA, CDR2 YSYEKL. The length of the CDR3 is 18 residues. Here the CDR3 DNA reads TGCGCCAGCAGCCTAGAACCTGGGACTGCCGGGCGTGGAGATACGCAGTATTTT. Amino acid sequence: CASSLEPGTAGRGDTQYF.

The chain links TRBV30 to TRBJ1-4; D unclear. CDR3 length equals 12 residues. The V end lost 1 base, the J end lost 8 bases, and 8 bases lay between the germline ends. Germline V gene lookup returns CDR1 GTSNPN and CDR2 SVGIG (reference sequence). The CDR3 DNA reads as TGTGCCTGGAGTGCTTTGAGGGAAAAACTGTTTTTT. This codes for CAWSALREKLFF.

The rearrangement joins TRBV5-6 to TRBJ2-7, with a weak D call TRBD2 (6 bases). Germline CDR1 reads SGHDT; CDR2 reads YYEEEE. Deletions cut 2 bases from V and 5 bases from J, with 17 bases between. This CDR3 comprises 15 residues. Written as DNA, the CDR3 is TGTGCCAGCAGCTTCTCTCGGTGGGGAGGTCACGAGCAGTACTTC. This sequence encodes CASSFSRWGGHEQYF.

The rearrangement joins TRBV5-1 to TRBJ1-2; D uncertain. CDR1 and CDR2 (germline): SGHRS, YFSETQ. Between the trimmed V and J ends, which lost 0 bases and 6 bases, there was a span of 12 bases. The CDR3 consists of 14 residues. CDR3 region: CASSLAFQKDGYTF. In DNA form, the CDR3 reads TGCGCCAGCAGCTTGGCCTTTCAGAAGGATGGCTACACCTTC.

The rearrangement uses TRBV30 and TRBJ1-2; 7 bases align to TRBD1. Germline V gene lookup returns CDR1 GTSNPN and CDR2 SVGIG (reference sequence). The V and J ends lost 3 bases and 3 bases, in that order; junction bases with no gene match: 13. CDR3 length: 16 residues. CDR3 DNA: TGTGCCTGGAGGCCCTCCGGGACAGTACTCTACTATGGCTACACCTTC. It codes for CAWRPSGTVLYYGYTF.

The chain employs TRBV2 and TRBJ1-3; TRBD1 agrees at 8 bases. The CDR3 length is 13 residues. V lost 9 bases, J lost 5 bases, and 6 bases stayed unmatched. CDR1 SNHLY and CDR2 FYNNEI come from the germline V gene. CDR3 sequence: CASKRDRRNTIYF. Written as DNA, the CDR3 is TGTGCCAGTAAGCGGGACAGGCGAAACACCATATATTTT.

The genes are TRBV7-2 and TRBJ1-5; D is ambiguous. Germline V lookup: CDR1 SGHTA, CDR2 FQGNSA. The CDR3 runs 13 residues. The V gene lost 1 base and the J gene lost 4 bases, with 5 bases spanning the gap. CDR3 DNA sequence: TGTGCCAGCAGCTTAGAGTGGAATCAGCCCCAGCATTTT. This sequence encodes CASSLEWNQPQHF.

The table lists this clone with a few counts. CDR3 coding DNA: TGCAGCGCTCTTGGGGGTAACCAAGAGACCCAGTACTTC. Translation gives CSALGGNQETQYF. The chain links TRBV29-1 to TRBJ2-5; D could derive from TRBD1 or TRBD2 (5 bases each). The ends were cut back, 7 bases at V and 0 bases at J, with 12 bases in the middle. The germline V gene has CDR1 SQVTM and CDR2 ANQGSEA. CDR3 length equals 13 residues.

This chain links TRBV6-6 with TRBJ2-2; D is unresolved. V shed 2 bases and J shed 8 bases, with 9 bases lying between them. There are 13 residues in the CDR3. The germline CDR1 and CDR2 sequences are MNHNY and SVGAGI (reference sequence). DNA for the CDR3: TGTGCCAGCAGTTACCCATCTTTTGGGGAGCTGTTTTTT. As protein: CASSYPSFGELFF.

CDR3 region: CASSPKEGNEQFF. CDR3 nucleotide sequence: TGTGCCAGCAGCCCCAAAGAGGGGAATGAGCAGTTCTTC. The V and J genes are TRBV5-4 and TRBJ2-1; D assignment may be TRBD1 or TRBD2 (5 bases each). V lost 4 bases and J lost 7, with 12 bases in between. This CDR3 has 13 amino acids. Germline V lookup: CDR1 SGHNT, CDR2 YYREEE (reference sequence).

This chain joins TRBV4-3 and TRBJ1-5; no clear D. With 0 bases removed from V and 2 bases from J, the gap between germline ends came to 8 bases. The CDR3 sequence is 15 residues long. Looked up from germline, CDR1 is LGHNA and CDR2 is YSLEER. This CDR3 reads CASSQDVTGNQPQHF. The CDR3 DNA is TGCGCCAGCAGCCAAGATGTAACAGGCAATCAGCCCCAGCATTTT.

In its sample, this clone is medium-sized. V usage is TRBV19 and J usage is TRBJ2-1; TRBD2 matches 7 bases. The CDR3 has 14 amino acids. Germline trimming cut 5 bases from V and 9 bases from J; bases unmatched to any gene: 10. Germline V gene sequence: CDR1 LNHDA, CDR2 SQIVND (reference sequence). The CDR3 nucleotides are TGTGCCAGTAGTGCGGGGGTTACCCAATTTGAGCAGTTCTTC. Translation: CASSAGVTQFEQFF.

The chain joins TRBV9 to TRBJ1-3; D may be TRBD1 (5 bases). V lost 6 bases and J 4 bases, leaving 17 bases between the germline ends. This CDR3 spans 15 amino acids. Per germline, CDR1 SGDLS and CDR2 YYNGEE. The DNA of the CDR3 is TGTGCCAGCACCAATCAGGGAGGAATCGGAAACACCATATATTTT. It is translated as CASTNQGGIGNTIYF.

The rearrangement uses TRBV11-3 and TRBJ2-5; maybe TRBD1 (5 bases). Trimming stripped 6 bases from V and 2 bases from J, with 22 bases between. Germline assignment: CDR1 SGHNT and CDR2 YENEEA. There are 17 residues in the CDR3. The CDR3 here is CASSPRAAGWKQETQYF. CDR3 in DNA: TGTGCCAGCAGTCCCAGGGCGGCAGGGTGGAAGCAAGAGACCCAGTACTTC.

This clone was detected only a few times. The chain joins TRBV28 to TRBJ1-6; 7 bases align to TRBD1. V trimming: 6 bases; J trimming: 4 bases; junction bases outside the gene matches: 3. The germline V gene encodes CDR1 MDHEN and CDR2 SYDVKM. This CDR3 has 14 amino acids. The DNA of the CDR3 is TGTGCCAGCAGGGGACAGTCTTATAATTCACCCCTCCACTTT. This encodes CASRGQSYNSPLHF.

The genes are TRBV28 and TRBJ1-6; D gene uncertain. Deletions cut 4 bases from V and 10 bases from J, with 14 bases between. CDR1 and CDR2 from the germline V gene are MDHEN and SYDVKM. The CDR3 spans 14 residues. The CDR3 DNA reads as TGTGCCAGCAGTTGGAGAGGAAAGCAGTCACCCCTCCACTTT. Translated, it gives CASSWRGKQSPLHF. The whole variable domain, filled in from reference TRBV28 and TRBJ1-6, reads DVKVTQSSRYLVKRTGEKVFLECVQDMDHENMFWYRQDPGLGLRLIYFSYDVKMKEKGDIPEGYSVSREKKERFSLILESASTNQTSMYLCASSWRGKQSPLHFGNGTRLTVT.

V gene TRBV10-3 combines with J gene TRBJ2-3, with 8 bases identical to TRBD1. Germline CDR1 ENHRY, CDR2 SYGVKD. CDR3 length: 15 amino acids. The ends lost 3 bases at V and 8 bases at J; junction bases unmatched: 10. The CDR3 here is CAISEGGGQEGTQYF. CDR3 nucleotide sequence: TGTGCCATCAGTGAAGGAGGGGGACAGGAGGGTACGCAGTATTTT.

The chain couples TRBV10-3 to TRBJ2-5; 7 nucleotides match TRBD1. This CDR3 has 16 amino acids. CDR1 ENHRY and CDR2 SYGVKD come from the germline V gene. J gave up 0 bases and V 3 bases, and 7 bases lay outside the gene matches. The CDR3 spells CAISEGAGGYQETQYF. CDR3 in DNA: TGTGCCATCAGTGAAGGGGCAGGGGGTTACCAAGAGACCCAGTACTTC.

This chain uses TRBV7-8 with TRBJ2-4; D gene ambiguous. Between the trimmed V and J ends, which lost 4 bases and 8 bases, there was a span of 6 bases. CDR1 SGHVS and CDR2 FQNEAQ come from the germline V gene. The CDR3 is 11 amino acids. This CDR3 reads CASSSRDIQYF. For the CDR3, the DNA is TGTGCCAGCAGCTCCCGGGACATTCAGTACTTC.

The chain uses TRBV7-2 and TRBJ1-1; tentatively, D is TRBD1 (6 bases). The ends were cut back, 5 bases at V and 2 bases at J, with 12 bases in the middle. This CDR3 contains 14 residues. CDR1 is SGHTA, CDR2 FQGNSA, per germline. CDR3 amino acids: CASSQEGVNTEAFF. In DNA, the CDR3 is TGTGCCAGCAGCCAGGAGGGGGTCAACACTGAAGCTTTCTTT.

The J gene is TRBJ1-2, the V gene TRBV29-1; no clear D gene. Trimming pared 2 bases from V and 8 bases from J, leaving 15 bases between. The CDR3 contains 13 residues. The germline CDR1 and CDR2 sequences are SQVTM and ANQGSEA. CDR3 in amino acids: CSVEMPPVPGYTF. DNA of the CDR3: TGCAGCGTTGAAATGCCTCCAGTACCAGGCTACACCTTC.

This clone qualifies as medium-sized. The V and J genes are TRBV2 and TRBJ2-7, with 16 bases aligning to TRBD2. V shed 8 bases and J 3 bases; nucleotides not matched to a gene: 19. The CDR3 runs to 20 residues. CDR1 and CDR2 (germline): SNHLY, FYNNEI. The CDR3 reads CASGGTSGGAAPRALYEQYF. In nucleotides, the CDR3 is TGTGCCAGCGGAGGGACTAGCGGGGGGGCCGCGCCGAGGGCTCTCTACGAGCAGTACTTC.

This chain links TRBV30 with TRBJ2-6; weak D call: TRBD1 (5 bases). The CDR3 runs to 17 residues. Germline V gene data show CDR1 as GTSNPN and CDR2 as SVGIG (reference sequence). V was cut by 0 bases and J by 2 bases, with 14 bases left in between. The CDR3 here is CAWSVTPPGTGANVLTF. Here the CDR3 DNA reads TGTGCCTGGAGTGTAACCCCCCCAGGGACTGGGGCCAACGTCCTGACTTTC.

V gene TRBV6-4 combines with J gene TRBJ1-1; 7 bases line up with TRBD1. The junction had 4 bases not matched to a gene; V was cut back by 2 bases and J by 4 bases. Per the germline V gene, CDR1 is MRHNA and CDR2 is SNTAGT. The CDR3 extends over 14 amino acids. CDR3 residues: CASSDSNRGTEAFF. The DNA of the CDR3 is TGTGCCAGCAGTGACAGTAACAGGGGCACTGAAGCTTTCTTT.